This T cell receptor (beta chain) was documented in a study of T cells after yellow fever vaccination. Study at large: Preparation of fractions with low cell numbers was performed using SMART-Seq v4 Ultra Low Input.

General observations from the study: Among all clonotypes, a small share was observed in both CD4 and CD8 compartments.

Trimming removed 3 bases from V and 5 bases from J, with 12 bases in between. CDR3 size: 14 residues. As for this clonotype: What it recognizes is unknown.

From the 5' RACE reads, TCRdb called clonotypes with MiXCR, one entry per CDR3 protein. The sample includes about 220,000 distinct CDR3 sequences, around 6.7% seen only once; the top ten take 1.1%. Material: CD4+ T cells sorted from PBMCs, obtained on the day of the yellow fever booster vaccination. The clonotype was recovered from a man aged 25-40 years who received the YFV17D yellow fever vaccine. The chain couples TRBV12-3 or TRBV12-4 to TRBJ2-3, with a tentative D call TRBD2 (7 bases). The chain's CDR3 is CASSLNREGDTQYF. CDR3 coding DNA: TGTGCCAGCAGTTTGAACAGGGAGGGAGATACGCAGTATTTT.